The clone carrying this T cell receptor (beta chain) was seen a single time. The RNA, about 0.45 to 1 ug, was put through reverse transcription using random hexamers. TCRdb reprocessed the immunoSEQ multiplex PCR reads via MiXCR and lists one record per CDR3 protein. Here the sample spans about 240,000 distinct CDR3 sequences, less than 96% being singletons. The entry originates in a study of CD8 T cells in Susac syndrome. There are 13 residues in the CDR3. V was clipped by 4 bases and J by 0 bases, with 7 bases between them. This chain links TRBV23-1 with TRBJ2-7, with unresolved D. TRBV23-1 is sorted into the ORF group, with uncertain function. The specimen was CD4+ T cells from PBMCs. The sequence was obtained from a human donor with Susac syndrome. The CDR3 protein is CASSRWSSYEQYF. The CDR3 nucleotides read TGCGCCAGCAGTCGATGGAGCTCCTACGAGCAGTACTTC.